This T cell receptor (beta chain) was obtained from a study of response to subunit inactivated influenza vaccine. The study's findings and limits: The authors put forward the suggestion that each seasonal influenza vaccination may bring in only a limited number of new T cells.

CDR1 and CDR2 from the germline V gene are MGHRA and YSYEKL. CDR3 length: 13 residues. Between the trimmed V and J ends, which lost 1 base and 5 bases, there was a span of 8 bases. TCRdb reprocessed the RT-PCR reads via MiXCR and lists one record per CDR3 protein. The data hold under 750,000 distinct CDR3 sequences, with approximately 12% observed a single time. This clonotype was seen at least ten times. No antigen is known for it. The chain recombines TRBV4-1 with TRBJ1-2, with D perhaps matching TRBD1 (6 bases). Material: PBMCs from blood, obtained on the day of vaccination. The sequence was obtained from a man over 45 who received an inactivated influenza vaccine. The CDR3 loop reads CASSQGGGYGYTF. The CDR3 DNA reads as TGCGCCAGCAGCCAAGGAGGGGGATATGGCTACACCTTC.